This TCR beta chain was profiled in a study of blood T cell repertoires in COVID-19. Whole-study context: Sites across the United States, Italy and Spain contributed samples from acute and convalescent COVID-19. The analysed material was cDNA or gDNA that came from T cells, B-cell-depleted T cells, or PBMCs.

Authors' data handling: Counts of nucleated cells, estimated from reference gene primer amplification, were obtained. Measured with immunoSEQ multiplex PCR; TCRdb has only the in-frame clones, and not every one. D and trimming were read from the DNA, whereas the V and J calls and clone size are those reported in that table. The table lists about 130,000 clones, 85% of them singletons, with approximately 6.6% in the top ten. V dropped 5 bases and J dropped 7; count of bases not matched to a gene: 5. There are 14 residues in the CDR3. CDR1 MNHEY and CDR2 SMNVEV come from the germline V gene (reference sequence).

Sequencing was done on a sample of peripheral blood. The TCR originated in a man older than 75 with active or convalescent COVID-19. The chain joins TRBV27 to TRBJ1-5, with 10 bases identical to TRBD1. Here the CDR3 reads CASSPTGGWQPQHF. CDR3 in DNA: TGTGCCAGCAGTCCGACAGGGGGCTGGCAGCCCCAGCATTTT.